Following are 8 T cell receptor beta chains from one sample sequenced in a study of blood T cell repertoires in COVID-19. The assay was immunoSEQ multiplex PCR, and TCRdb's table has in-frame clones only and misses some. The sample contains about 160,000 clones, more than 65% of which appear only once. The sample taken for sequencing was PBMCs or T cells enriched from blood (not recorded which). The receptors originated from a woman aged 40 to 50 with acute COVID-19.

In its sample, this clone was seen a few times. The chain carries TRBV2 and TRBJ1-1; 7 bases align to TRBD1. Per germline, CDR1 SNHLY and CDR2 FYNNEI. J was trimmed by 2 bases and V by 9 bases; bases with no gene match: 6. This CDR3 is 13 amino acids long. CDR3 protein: CARMGQRNTEAFF. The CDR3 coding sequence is TGTGCCAGGATGGGACAGCGCAACACTGAAGCTTTCTTT. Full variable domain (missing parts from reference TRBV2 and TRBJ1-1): EPEVTQTPSHQVTQMGQEVILRCVPISNHLYFYWYRQILGQKVEFLVSFYNNEISEKSEIFDDQFSVERPDGSNFTLKIRSTKLEDSAMYFCARMGQRNTEAFFGQGTRLTVV.

CDR3 loop: CASGLVPDRAVGYTF. The CDR3 DNA reads TGTGCTAGTGGTTTGGTACCAGACAGGGCTGTAGGCTACACCTTC. The chain has TRBV12-5 and TRBJ1-2; 7 bases agree with TRBD1. The germline CDR1 and CDR2 sequences are LGHNT and FRNRAP. V lost 0 bases and J lost 8; bases outside the gene matches: 9. This CDR3 is 15 amino acids long.

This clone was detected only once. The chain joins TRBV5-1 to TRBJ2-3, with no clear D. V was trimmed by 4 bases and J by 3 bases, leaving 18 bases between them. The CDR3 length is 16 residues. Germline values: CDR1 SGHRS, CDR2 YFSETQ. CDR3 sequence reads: CASSRLPGWVTDTQYF. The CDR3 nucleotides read TGCGCCAGCAGCCGATTACCAGGATGGGTGACAGATACGCAGTATTTT.

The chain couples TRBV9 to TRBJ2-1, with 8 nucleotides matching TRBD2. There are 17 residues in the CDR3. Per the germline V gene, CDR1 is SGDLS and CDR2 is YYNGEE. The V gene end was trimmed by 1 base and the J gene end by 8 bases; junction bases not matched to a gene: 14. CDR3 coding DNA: TGTGCCAGCAGCGTATCATCCACGACTAGCGTGGGCCATGAGCAGTTCTTC. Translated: CASSVSSTTSVGHEQFF.

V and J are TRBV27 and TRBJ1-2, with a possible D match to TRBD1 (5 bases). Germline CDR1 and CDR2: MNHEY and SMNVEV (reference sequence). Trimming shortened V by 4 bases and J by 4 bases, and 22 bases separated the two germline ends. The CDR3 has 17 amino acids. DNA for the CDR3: TGTGCCAGCAGTTCCTTATCCCCCGGGGGACTGGTCTATGGCTACACCTTC. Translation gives CASSSLSPGGLVYGYTF.

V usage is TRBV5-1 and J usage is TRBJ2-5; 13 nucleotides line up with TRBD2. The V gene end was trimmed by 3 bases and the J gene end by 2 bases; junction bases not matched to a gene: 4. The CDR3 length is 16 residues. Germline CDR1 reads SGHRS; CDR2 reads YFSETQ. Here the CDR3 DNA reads TGCGCCAGCAGCTGGGGGACTAGCGGGAAACAAGAGACCCAGTACTTC. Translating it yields CASSWGTSGKQETQYF.

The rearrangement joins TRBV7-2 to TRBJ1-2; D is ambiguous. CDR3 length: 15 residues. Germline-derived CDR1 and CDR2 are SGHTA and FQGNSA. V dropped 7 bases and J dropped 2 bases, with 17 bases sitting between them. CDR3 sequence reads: CASIMLVPGNYGYTF. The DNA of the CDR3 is TGTGCCAGCATCATGCTTGTTCCGGGGAACTATGGCTACACCTTC.

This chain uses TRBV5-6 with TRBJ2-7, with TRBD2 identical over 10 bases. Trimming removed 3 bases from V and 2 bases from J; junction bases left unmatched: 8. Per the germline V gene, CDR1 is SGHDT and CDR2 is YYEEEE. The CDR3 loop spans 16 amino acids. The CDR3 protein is CASSSLAGEMTYEQYV. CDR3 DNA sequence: TGTGCCAGCAGCTCGCTAGCGGGAGAAATGACCTACGAGCAGTACGTC.